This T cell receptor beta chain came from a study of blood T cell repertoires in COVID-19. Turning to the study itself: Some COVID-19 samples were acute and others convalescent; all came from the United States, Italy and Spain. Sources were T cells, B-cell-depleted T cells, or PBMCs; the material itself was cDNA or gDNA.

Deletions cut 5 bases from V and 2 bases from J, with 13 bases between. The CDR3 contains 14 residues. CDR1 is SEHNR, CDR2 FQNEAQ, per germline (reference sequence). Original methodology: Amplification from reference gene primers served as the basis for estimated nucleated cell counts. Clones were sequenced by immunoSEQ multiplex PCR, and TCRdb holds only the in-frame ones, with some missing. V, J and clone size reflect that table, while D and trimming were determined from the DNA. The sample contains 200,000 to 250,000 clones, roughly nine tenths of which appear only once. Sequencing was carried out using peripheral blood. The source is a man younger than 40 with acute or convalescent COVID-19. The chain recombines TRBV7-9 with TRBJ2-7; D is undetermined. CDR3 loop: CASSIEFTTYEQYF. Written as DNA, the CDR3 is TGTGCCAGCAGCATCGAGTTTACCACCTACGAGCAGTACTTC. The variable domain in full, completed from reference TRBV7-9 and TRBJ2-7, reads DTGVSQNPRHKITKRGQNVTFRCDPISEHNRLYWYRQTLGQGPEFLTYFQNEAQLEKSRLLSDRFSAERPKGSFSTLEIQRTEQGDSAMYLCASSIEFTTYEQYFGPGTRLTVT.